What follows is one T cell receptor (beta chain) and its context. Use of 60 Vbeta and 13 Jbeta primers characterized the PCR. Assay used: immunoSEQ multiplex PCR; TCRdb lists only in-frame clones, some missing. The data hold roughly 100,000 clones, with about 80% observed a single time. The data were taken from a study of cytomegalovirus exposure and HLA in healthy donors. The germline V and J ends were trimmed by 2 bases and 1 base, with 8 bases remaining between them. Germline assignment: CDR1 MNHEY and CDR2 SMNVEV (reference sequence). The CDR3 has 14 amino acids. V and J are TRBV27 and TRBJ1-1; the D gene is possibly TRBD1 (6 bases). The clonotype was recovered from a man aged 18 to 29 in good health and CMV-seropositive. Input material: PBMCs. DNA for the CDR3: TGTGCCAGCAGTTTAAACAGGGCGAACACTGAAGCTTTCTTT. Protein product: CASSLNRANTEAFF.